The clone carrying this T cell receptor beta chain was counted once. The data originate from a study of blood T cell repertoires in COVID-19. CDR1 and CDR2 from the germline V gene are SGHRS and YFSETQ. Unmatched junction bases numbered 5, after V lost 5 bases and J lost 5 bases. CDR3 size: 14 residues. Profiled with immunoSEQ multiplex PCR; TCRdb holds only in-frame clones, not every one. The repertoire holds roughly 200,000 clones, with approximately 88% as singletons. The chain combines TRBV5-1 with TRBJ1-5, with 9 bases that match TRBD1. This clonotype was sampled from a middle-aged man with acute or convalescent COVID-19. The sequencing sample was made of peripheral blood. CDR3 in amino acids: CASRPGQGDQPQHF. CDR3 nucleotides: TGCGCCAGCAGGCCGGGACAGGGCGATCAGCCCCAGCATTTT.